Below are 27 T cell receptor beta chains sequenced from a single sample in a study of early stage breast cancer tumors. Using immunoSEQ multiplex PCR, the repertoire was profiled, and TCRdb retains in-frame clones only, with some absent. This repertoire shows tens of thousands of clones, roughly 84% found once; its top ten account for 3% to 3.5%. Input material: blood. The receptor set was obtained from a person between 60 and 70 years old with breast cancer.

This clone was observed a single time. The chain is built from TRBV7-8 and TRBJ2-5; TRBD2 aligns across 11 bases. CDR1 and CDR2 from the germline V gene are SGHVS and FQNEAQ. The V gene end was trimmed by 5 bases and the J gene end by 4 bases; junction bases not matched to a gene: 9. The CDR3 has 16 residues. The CDR3 nucleotides read TGTGCCAGCAGCCCCCGCGGTAGCGGGAGGGTAGAGACCCAGTACTTC. Residues: CASSPRGSGRVETQYF. Using reference TRBV7-8 and TRBJ2-5 for the parts outside the CDR3, the full variable domain is GAGVSQSPRYKVAKRGQDVALRCDPISGHVSLFWYQQALGQGPEFLTYFQNEAQLDKSGLPSDRFFAERPEGSVSTLKIQRTQQEDSAVYLCASSPRGSGRVETQYFGPGTRLLVL.

V is TRBV27 and J is TRBJ2-7, with D tentatively TRBD2 (5 bases). The CDR3 spans 14 residues. Trimming took off 5 bases at V and 4 bases at J, with 15 bases between the two ends. Germline-derived CDR1 and CDR2 are MNHEY and SMNVEV (reference sequence). The CDR3 DNA reads as TGTGCCAGCAGTCACGCGGCCGGACTGTACGAGCAGTACTTC. Protein sequence: CASSHAAGLYEQYF.

J is TRBJ2-1 and V is TRBV11-2; 8 bases match TRBD2. V was pared by 6 bases and J by 3 bases, with 7 bases of the junction left unmatched. Germline assignment: CDR1 SGHAT and CDR2 FQNNGV. The CDR3 consists of 15 residues. DNA for the CDR3: TGTGCCAGCAGAAGACTAGCGAAAAACTACAATGAGCAGTTCTTC. It codes for CASRRLAKNYNEQFF.

This clone was counted a few times. Distinct nucleotide sequences in the sample also encode this CDR3. The CDR3 DNA is TGTGCCAGCAGCTGGGGGGGGCCGGAAGCTTTCTTT. Its translation: CASSWGGPEAFF. The V call is TRBV7-9, the J call TRBJ1-1, with D tentatively TRBD1 (6 bases). The CDR3 contains 12 residues. Germline V gives CDR1 SEHNR, CDR2 FQNEAQ (reference sequence). The V end was cut by 4 bases, the J end by 8 bases, with 11 bases between.

CDR3 in DNA: TGTGCCAGCAGCTTAGGCCAGGGACAGGGGGCGATCAATGAGCAGTTCTTC. Translated: CASSLGQGQGAINEQFF. The chain has TRBV7-2 and TRBJ2-1; 12 bases line up with TRBD1. The ends lost 1 base at V and 6 bases at J; junction bases unmatched: 7. Germline loops: CDR1 SGHTA, CDR2 FQGNSA. The CDR3 is made up of 17 amino acids.

V and J are TRBV5-1 and TRBJ2-2, with D tentatively TRBD1 (5 bases). The CDR3 length is 15 residues. V lost 2 bases and J lost 3, with 11 bases in between. Looked up from germline, CDR1 is SGHRS and CDR2 is YFSETQ. CDR3 nucleotides: TGCGCCAGCAGCTTAAGGGGCCGGGACACCGGGGAGCTGTTTTTT. This encodes CASSLRGRDTGELFF.

This clone occurred a few times. This chain connects TRBV4-2 to TRBJ2-2; possibly TRBD2 for D (6 bases). Looked up from germline, CDR1 is LGHNA and CDR2 is YNFKEQ. V was shortened by 1 base and J by 6 bases, with 12 bases between the two germline ends. The CDR3 is 15 residues long. The CDR3 DNA is TGTGCCAGCAGCCAAGCTAGGAGGGGCCCCGGGGAGCTGTTTTTT. This translates into CASSQARRGPGELFF.

J is TRBJ2-1 and V is TRBV7-9; 7 bases fit TRBD2. J was trimmed by 8 bases and V by 4 bases; bases with no gene match: 11. This CDR3 contains 15 residues. Germline V CDR1 and CDR2: SEHNR, FQNEAQ (reference sequence). The CDR3 is CASSSGTTGPHEQFF. The CDR3 DNA is TGTGCCAGCAGCTCTGGGACTACGGGACCCCATGAGCAGTTCTTC.

The chain combines TRBV30 with TRBJ1-2; 9 bases are a match to TRBD1. The CDR3 consists of 16 residues. The junction had 17 bases not matched to a gene; V was cut back by 4 bases and J by 8 bases. Per the germline V gene, CDR1 is GTSNPN and CDR2 is SVGIG (reference sequence). CDR3 DNA sequence: TGTGCCTGGACCTGGGGGGACAGGGTTGAAATTGGAGGCTACACCTTC. It is translated as CAWTWGDRVEIGGYTF.

The chain carries TRBV11-2 and TRBJ2-3, with 7 nucleotides matching TRBD2. The CDR3 is made up of 15 amino acids. CDR1 is SGHAT and CDR2 is FQNNGV in the germline V gene. The J segment lost 4 bases and the V segment lost 1 base, leaving 5 bases of the junction unmatched. CDR3 loop: CASSLVVGGADTQYF. Here the CDR3 DNA reads TGTGCCAGCAGCTTAGTTGTGGGAGGGGCAGATACGCAGTATTTT.

The chain has TRBV5-4 and TRBJ1-1; D not resolved. V was clipped by 8 bases and J by 1 base, with 9 bases between them. Germline CDR1 reads SGHNT; CDR2 reads YYREEE (reference sequence). The CDR3 length is 12 residues. The CDR3 DNA sequence: TGTGCCAGTAGGACCCCGAACACTGAAGCTTTCTTT. This gives the protein CASRTPNTEAFF.

This chain links TRBV5-6 with TRBJ1-2; 7 nucleotides line up with TRBD1. Germline-derived CDR1 and CDR2 are SGHDT and YYEEEE. This CDR3 spans 13 amino acids. J was trimmed by 9 bases and V by 5 bases; bases with no gene match: 10. The CDR3 loop is CASRTGTVGSYTF. CDR3 DNA: TGTGCCAGCAGAACCGGGACAGTGGGGAGCTACACCTTC.

This chain uses TRBV6-5 with TRBJ1-2, with 10 bases that match TRBD1. CDR1 and CDR2 (germline): MNHEY, SVGAGI. The CDR3 spans 15 residues. The junction had 6 bases not matched to a gene; V was cut back by 6 bases and J by 2 bases. DNA of the CDR3: TGTGCCAGCAGGCCCGGGACAGGGGAAAACTATGGCTACACCTTC. Encoded protein: CASRPGTGENYGYTF.

The J gene is TRBJ1-3, the V gene TRBV20-1, with no clear D. Germline V gene lookup returns CDR1 DFQATT and CDR2 SNEGSKA (reference sequence). The V end was cut by 5 bases, the J end by 3 bases, with 5 bases between. This CDR3 has 11 amino acids. This CDR3 is CSAERGNTIYF. CDR3 nucleotides: TGCAGTGCTGAACGTGGAAACACCATATATTTT.

J is TRBJ2-6 and V is TRBV5-1, with D unclear. The CDR3 covers 15 residues. Looked up from germline, CDR1 is SGHRS and CDR2 is YFSETQ. The V and J ends lost 2 bases and 2 bases respectively, with 8 bases between them. The CDR3 reads CASSLSYPGANVLTF. CDR3 bases: TGCGCCAGCAGCTTAAGTTACCCTGGGGCCAACGTCCTGACTTTC. Full variable domain (rest looked up from reference TRBV5-1 and TRBJ2-6): KAGVTQTPRYLIKTRGQQVTLSCSPISGHRSVSWYQQTPGQGLQFLFEYFSETQRNKGNFPGRFSGRQFSNSRSEMNVSTLELGDSALYLCASSLSYPGANVLTFGAGSRLTVL.

On this clone itself: Germline and junction disagree at one end, which may indicate a read error. J is TRBJ1-3 and V is TRBV7-7, with D hard to call. Germline CDR1 reads SSHAT; CDR2 reads FNYEAQ (reference sequence). CDR3 length: 14 amino acids. The CDR3 DNA reads as TGTGCTAGCAGCCCCCCAAACTCTGGAAACACCATATATTTT. The encoded protein is CASSPPNSGNTIYF. Full variable domain (remainder filled in from reference TRBV7-7 and TRBJ1-3): GAGVSQSPRYKVTKRGQDVTLRCDPISSHATLYWYQQALGQGPEFLTYFNYEAQPDKSGLPSDRFSAERPEGSISTLTIQRTEQRDSAMYRCASSPPNSGNTIYFGEGSWLTVV.

The chain carries TRBV6-5 and TRBJ1-2; 7 bases fit TRBD1. The germline V gene has CDR1 MNHEY and CDR2 SVGAGI. This CDR3 spans 14 amino acids. J was trimmed by 4 bases and V by 5 bases; bases with no gene match: 7. CDR3 bases: TGTGCCAGCAGTACCAATCGGGACAGCTATGGCTACACCTTC. The encoded protein is CASSTNRDSYGYTF.

The genes are TRBV18 and TRBJ2-7, with D tentatively TRBD2 (7 bases). This CDR3 region has 18 residues. From germline, CDR1 is KGHSH and CDR2 LQKENI. The germline V and J ends were trimmed by 0 bases and 0 bases, with 18 bases remaining between them. DNA of the CDR3: TGTGCCAGCTCACCACCGAGGGGGGGGCGCGTATACTCCTACGAGCAGTACTTC. This encodes CASSPPRGGRVYSYEQYF.

V is TRBV7-2 and J is TRBJ2-3; possible D gene TRBD2, 5 bases. Trimming pared 4 bases from V and 3 bases from J, leaving 11 bases between. The germline CDR1 and CDR2 sequences are SGHTA and FQGNSA. The CDR3 has 14 residues. The CDR3 DNA is TGTGCCAGCAGCTCCGTAACTAGAACAGATACGCAGTATTTT. This gives the protein CASSSVTRTDTQYF.

The chain combines TRBV27 with TRBJ2-7; 13 nucleotides align to TRBD2. Germline V gene sequence: CDR1 MNHEY, CDR2 SMNVEV (reference sequence). The CDR3 sequence is 17 residues long. V lost 7 bases, J lost 1 base, and 10 bases stayed unmatched. The CDR3 region has the DNA TGTGCCAGCACCATGAGGACTAGCGGGGGCGGATCCTACGAGCAGTACTTC. This translates into CASTMRTSGGGSYEQYF.

This chain connects TRBV9 to TRBJ2-3; D gene uncertain. The CDR3 totals 14 residues. Germline-derived CDR1 and CDR2 are SGDLS and YYNGEE. V gave up 0 bases and J gave up 4 bases, with 9 bases separating them. The CDR3 reads CASSVAHVADTQYF. As DNA, the CDR3 is TGTGCCAGCAGCGTAGCCCACGTAGCAGATACGCAGTATTTT.

This chain joins TRBV10-3 and TRBJ2-1, with 8 bases aligning to TRBD1. There are 14 residues in the CDR3. Germline loops: CDR1 ENHRY, CDR2 SYGVKD. Trimming removed 3 bases from V and 8 bases from J; junction bases left unmatched: 6. The CDR3 nucleotides read TGTGCCATCAGTGACAACAGGGGGGTCGATGAGCAGTTCTTC. This gives the protein CAISDNRGVDEQFF.

This chain uses TRBV11-2 with TRBJ1-1, with unresolved D. This CDR3 has 14 residues. The V and J ends lost 3 bases and 2 bases respectively, with 10 bases between them. Germline CDR1 SGHAT, CDR2 FQNNGV. CDR3 in DNA: TGTGCCAGCAGCTTCTCCAGTGGAAACACTGAAGCTTTCTTT. Protein product: CASSFSSGNTEAFF.

The genes are TRBV6-6 and TRBJ1-1; TRBD1 matches at 12 bases. This CDR3 contains 16 residues. Germline V lookup: CDR1 MNHNY, CDR2 SVGAGI (reference sequence). Unmatched junction bases numbered 6, after V lost 6 bases and J lost 1 base. The chain's CDR3 is CASRPGQGAENTEAFF. The DNA of the CDR3 is TGTGCCAGCAGACCGGGACAGGGGGCAGAGAACACTGAAGCTTTCTTT.

This clone was seen a single time. The chain joins TRBV7-9 to TRBJ2-3; TRBD2 aligns across 7 bases. The trim removed 3 bases at V and 5 bases at J, leaving 8 bases unmatched. This CDR3 spans 15 amino acids. Germline loops: CDR1 SEHNR, CDR2 FQNEAQ (reference sequence). CDR3 DNA sequence: TGTGCCAGCAGCTTTCTTGCGGGGGTGGAAGATACGCAGTATTTT. Protein sequence: CASSFLAGVEDTQYF.

This clone was seen ten or more times. This sequence joins TRBV5-1 and TRBJ2-7; 10 bases are shared with TRBD1. The CDR3 runs 16 residues. V trimming: 0 bases; J trimming: 0 bases; junction bases outside the gene matches: 3. Looked up from germline, CDR1 is SGHRS and CDR2 is YFSETQ. CDR3 residues: CASSLGQGALSYEQYF. The CDR3 DNA follows: TGCGCCAGCAGCTTGGGACAGGGGGCCCTCTCCTACGAGCAGTACTTC.

The V gene is TRBV28, the J gene TRBJ2-1; 7 bases align to TRBD1. CDR1 and CDR2 (germline): MDHEN, SYDVKM. V dropped 1 base and J dropped 3; count of bases not matched to a gene: 12. The CDR3 is made up of 18 amino acids. The CDR3: CASSLYSFRGISYNEQFF. CDR3 DNA sequence: TGTGCCAGCAGTTTATATTCCTTCAGGGGGATAAGCTACAATGAGCAGTTCTTC.